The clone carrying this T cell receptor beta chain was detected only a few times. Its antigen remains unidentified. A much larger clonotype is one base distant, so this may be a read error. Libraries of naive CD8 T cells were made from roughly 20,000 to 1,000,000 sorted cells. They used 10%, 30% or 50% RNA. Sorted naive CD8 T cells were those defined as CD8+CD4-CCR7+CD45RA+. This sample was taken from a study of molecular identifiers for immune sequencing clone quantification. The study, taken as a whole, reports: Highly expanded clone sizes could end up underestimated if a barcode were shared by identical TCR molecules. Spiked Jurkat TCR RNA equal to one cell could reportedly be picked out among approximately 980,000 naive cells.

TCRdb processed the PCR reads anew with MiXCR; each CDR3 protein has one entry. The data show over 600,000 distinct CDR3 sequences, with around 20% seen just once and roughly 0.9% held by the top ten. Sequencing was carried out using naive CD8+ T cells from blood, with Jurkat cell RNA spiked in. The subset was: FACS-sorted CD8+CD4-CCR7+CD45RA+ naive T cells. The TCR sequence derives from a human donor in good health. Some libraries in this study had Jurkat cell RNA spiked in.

CDR3 nucleotides: TGTGCCAGCCCTGCACGGGGAGATACGCAGTATTTT. Its protein product is CASPARGDTQYF. The rearrangement links TRBV6-5 to TRBJ2-3, with a tentative D call TRBD2 (5 bases). Germline V gives CDR1 MNHEY, CDR2 SVGAGI. The CDR3 consists of 12 residues. V lost 8 bases and J lost 5, with 11 bases in between.